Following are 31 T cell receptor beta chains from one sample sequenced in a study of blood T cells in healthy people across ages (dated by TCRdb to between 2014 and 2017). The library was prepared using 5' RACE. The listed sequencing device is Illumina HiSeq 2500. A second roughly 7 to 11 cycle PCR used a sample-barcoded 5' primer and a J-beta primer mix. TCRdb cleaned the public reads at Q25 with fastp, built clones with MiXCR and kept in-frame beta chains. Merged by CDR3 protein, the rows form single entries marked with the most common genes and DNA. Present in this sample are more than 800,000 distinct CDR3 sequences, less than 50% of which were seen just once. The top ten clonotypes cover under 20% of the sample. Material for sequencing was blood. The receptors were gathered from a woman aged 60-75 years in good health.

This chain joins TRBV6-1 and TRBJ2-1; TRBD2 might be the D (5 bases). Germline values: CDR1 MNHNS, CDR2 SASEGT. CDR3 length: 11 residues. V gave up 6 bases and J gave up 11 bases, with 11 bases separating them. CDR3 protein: CASRPGGQQFF. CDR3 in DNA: TGTGCCAGCAGACCTGGCGGGCAGCAGTTCTTC.

CDR3 in amino acids: CASSLSTGTRYGYTF. For the CDR3, the DNA is TGTGCCAGCAGCTTATCCACCGGGACACGCTACGGCTACACCTTC. The V gene is TRBV7-8, the J gene TRBJ1-2, with D maybe TRBD1 (6 bases). V lost 2 bases and J lost 8, with 18 bases in between. CDR1 SGHVS and CDR2 FQNEAQ come from the germline V gene. This CDR3 is built from 15 residues.

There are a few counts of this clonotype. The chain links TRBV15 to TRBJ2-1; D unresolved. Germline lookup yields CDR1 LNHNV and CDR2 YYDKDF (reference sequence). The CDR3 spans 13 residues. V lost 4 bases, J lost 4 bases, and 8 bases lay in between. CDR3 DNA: TGTGCCACCAGCAATTCAAGGTACAATGAGCAGTTCTTC. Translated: CATSNSRYNEQFF.

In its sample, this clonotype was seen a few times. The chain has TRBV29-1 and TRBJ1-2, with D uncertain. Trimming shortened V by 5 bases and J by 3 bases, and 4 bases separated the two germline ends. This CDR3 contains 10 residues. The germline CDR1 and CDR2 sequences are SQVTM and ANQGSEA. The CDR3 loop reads CSVKDYGYTF. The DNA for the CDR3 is TGCAGCGTTAAGGACTATGGCTACACCTTC.

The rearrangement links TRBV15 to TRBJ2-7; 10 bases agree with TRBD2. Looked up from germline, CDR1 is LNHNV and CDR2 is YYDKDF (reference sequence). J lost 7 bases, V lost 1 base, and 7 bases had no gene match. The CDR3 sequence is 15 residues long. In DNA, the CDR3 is TGTGCCACCAGCAGAGGCGGGCTAGCGGGAGTTGAGCAGTACTTC. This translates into CATSRGGLAGVEQYF.

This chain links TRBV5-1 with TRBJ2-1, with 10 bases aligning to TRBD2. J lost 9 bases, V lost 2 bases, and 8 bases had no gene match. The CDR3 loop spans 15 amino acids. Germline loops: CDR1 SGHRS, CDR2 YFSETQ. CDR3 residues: CASSLGTSDFFEQFF. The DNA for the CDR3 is TGCGCCAGCAGCTTAGGGACTAGCGATTTTTTTGAGCAGTTCTTC. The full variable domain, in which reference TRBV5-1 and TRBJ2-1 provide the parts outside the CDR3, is KAGVTQTPRYLIKTRGQQVTLSCSPISGHRSVSWYQQTPGQGLQFLFEYFSETQRNKGNFPGRFSGRQFSNSRSEMNVSTLELGDSALYLCASSLGTSDFFEQFFGPGTRLTVL.

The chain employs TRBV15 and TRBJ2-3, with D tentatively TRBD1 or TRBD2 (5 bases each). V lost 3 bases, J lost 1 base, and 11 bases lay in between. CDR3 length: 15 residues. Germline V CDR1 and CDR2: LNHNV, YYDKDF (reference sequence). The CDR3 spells CATSRGPPRTDTQYF. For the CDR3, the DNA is TGTGCCACCAGCAGGGGACCGCCTCGCACAGATACGCAGTATTTT. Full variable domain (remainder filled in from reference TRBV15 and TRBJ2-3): DAMVIQNPRYQVTQFGKPVTLSCSQTLNHNVMYWYQQKSSQAPKLLFHYYDKDFNNEADTPDNFQSRRPNTSFCFLDIRSPGLGDTAMYLCATSRGPPRTDTQYFGPGTRLTVL.

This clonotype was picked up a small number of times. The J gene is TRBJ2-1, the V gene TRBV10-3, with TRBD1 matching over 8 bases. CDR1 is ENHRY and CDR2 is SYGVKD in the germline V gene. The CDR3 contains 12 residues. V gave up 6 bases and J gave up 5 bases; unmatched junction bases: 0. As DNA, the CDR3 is TGTGCCATCAGGGACAGGGACAATGAGCAGTTCTTC. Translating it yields CAIRDRDNEQFF.

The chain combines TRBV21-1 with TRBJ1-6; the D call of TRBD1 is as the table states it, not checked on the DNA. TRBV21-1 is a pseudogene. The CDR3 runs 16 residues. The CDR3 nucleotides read TGTGCCAGCAGCAGGATCCCTGGGGGTCGGGATTCACCCCTCCACTTT. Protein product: CASSRIPGGRDSPLHF.

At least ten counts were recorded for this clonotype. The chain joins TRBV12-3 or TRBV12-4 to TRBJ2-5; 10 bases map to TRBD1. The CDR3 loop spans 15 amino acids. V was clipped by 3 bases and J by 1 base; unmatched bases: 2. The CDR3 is CASSFGDRGQETQYF. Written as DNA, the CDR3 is TGTGCCAGCAGTTTTGGGGACAGGGGCCAAGAGACCCAGTACTTC.

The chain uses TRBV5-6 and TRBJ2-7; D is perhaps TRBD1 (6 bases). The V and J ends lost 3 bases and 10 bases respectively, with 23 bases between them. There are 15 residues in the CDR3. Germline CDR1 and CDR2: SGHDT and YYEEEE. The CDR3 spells CASSSSIISQGTQYF. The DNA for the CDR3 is TGTGCCAGCAGCTCCTCTATAATATCACAGGGTACCCAGTACTTC. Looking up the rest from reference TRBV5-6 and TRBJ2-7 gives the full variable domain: DAGVTQSPTHLIKTRGQQVTLRCSPKSGHDTVSWYQQALGQGPQFIFQYYEEEERQRGNFPDRFSGHQFPNYSSELNVNALLLGDSALYLCASSSSIISQGTQYFGPGTRLTVT.

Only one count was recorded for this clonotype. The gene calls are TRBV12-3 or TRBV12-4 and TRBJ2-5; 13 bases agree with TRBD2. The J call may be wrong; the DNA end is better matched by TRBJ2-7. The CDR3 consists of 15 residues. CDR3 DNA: TGTGCCAGCAGGGGAGGACTAGCGGGAGTGGTCGAGCAGTACTTC. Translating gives CASRGGLAGVVEQYF.

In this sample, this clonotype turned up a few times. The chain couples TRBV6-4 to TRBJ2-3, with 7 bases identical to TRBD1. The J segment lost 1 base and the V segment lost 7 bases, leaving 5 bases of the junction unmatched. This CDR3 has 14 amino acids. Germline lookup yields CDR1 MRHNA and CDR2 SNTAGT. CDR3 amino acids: CASMSGQRTDTQYF. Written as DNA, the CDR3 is TGTGCCAGCATGTCGGGACAGCGCACAGATACGCAGTATTTT.

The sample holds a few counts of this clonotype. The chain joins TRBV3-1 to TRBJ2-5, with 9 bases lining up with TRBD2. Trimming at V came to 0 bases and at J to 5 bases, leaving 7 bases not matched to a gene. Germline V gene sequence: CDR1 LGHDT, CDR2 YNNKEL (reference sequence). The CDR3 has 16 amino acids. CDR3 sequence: CASSQDLAGGSETQYF. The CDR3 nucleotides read TGTGCCAGCAGCCAAGATCTGGCGGGAGGGTCGGAGACCCAGTACTTC.

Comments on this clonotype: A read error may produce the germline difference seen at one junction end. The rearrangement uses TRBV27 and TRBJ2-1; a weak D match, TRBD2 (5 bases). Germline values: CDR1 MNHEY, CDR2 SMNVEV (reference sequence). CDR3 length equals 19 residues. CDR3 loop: CASSFQEAGNYLSYDEQFF. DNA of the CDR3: TGTGCCAGCAGTTTTCAGGAGGCCGGGAACTACCTCTCCTACGATGAGCAGTTCTTC.

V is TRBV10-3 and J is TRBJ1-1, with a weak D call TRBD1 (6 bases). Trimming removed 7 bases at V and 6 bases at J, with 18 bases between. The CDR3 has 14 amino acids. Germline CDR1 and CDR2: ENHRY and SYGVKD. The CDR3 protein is CAITRRQENAEAFF. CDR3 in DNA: TGTGCCATCACTAGAAGACAGGAAAACGCTGAAGCTTTCTTT.

The CDR3 is CASREGQINTGELFF. The CDR3 DNA reads TGTGCCAGCAGGGAGGGACAGATTAACACCGGGGAGCTGTTTTTT. This rearrangement joins TRBV12-3 or TRBV12-4 to TRBJ2-2; weak D call: TRBD1 (7 bases). The germline V and J ends were trimmed by 6 bases and 2 bases, with 13 bases remaining between them. The CDR3 spans 15 residues.

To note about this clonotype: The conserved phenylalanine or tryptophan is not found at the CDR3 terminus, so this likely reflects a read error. CDR3 in DNA: TGTGCCAGCAGCTTGGACGTGGGGGGGTACGAGCAGTACTTG. Amino acids: CASSLDVGGYEQYL. The J gene is TRBJ2-7, the V gene TRBV7-8, with TRBD2 identical over 7 bases. The CDR3 covers 14 residues. Germline CDR1 is SGHVS and CDR2 is FQNEAQ. The V segment lost 3 bases and the J segment 4 bases; nucleotides outside the gene matches: 6.

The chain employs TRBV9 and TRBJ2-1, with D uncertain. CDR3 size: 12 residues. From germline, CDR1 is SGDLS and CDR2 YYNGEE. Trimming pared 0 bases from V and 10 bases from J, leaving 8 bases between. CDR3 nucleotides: TGTGCCAGCAGCGTAGCTGACGGAGAGCAGTTCTTC. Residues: CASSVADGEQFF.

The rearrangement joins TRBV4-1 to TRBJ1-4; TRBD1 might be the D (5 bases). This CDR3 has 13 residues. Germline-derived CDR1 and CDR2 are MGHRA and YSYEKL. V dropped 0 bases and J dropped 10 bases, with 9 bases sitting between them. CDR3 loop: CASSQEGRGKLFF. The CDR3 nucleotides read TGCGCCAGCAGCCAAGAAGGGAGGGGAAAACTGTTTTTT.

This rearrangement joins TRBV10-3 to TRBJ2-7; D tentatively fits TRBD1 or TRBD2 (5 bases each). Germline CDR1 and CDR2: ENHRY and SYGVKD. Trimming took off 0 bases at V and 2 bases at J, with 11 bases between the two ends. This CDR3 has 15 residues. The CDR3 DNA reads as TGTGCCATCAGTGAGTCGGGGCTGGGGGCCTACGAGCAGTACTTC. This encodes CAISESGLGAYEQYF.

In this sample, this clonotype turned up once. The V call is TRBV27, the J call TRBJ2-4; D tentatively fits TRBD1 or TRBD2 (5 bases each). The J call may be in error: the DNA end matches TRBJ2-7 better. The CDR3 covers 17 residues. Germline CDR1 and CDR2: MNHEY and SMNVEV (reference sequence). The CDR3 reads CASSARPGPPTSYEQYF. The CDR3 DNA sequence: TGTGCCAGCAGTGCCAGACCGGGACCACCTACCTCCTACGAGCAGTACTTC.

The CDR3 region has the DNA TGTGCCAGCAGCTTATTGCAGTCGGATACGCAGTATTTT. Translation gives CASSLLQSDTQYF. V and J are TRBV13 and TRBJ2-3; D is ambiguous. This CDR3 is 13 amino acids long. From germline, CDR1 is PRHDT and CDR2 FYEKMQ (reference sequence). V was clipped by 2 bases and J by 6 bases, with 9 bases between them.

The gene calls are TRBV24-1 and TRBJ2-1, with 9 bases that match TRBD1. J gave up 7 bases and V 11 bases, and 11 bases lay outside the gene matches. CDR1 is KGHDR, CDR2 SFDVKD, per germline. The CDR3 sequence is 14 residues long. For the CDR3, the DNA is TGTGCCAGCAGCCGACAGGGGGTTGTGAATGAGCAGTTCTTC. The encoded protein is CASSRQGVVNEQFF.

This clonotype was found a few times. The CDR3 sequence: CASSYGPGYEQYF. The CDR3 bases are TGTGCCAGCAGTTACGGGCCCGGCTACGAGCAGTACTTC. The chain carries TRBV6-6 and TRBJ2-7; D gene ambiguous. Trimming cost V 2 bases and J 3 bases, with 8 bases left between them. This CDR3 is 13 amino acids long. Germline values: CDR1 MNHNY, CDR2 SVGAGI (reference sequence).

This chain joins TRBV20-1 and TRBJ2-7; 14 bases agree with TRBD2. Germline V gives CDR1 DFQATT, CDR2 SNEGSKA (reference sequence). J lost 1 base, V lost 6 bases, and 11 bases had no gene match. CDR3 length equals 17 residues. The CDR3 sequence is CSAPPGLAGVASYEQYF. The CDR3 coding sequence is TGCAGTGCCCCTCCGGGACTAGCGGGAGTCGCATCCTACGAGCAGTACTTC.

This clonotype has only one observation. CDR3: CASSVVVSGLEQYF. CDR3 in DNA: TGTGCCAGCAGTGTAGTGGTATCGGGGCTCGAGCAGTACTTC. The chain carries TRBV12-3 or TRBV12-4 and TRBJ2-7; D is possibly TRBD1 or TRBD2 (5 bases each). The CDR3 covers 14 residues. Trimming shortened V by 5 bases and J by 6 bases, and 17 bases separated the two germline ends.

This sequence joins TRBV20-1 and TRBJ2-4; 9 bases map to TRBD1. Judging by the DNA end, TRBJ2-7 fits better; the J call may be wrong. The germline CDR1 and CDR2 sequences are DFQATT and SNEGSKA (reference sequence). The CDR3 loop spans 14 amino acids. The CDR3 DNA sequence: TGCAGTGCTAAAAATGACAGGGGGGCCTACGAGCAGTACTTC. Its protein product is CSAKNDRGAYEQYF.

The DNA for the CDR3 is TGTGCCAGCAGCCAAGGGGGAGGGGATACGCAGTATTTT. This gives the protein CASSQGGGDTQYF. The V call is TRBV14, the J call TRBJ2-3; 7 bases fit TRBD2. The CDR3 is 13 residues long. In germline, CDR1 is SGHDN, CDR2 FVKESK. V trimming: 1 base; J trimming: 6 bases; junction bases outside the gene matches: 1.

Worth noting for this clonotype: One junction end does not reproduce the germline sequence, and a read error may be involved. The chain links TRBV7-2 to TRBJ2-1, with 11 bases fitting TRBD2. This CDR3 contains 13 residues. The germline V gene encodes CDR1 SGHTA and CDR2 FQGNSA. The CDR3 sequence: CASSTTSGTSGIF. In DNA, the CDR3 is TGTGCCAGCAGCACCACGTCCGGGACTAGCGGCATCTTC.

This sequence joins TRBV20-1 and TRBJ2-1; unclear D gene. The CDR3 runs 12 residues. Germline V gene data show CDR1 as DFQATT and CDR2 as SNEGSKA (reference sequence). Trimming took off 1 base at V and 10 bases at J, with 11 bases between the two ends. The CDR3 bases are TGCAGTGCTAGAGGCACGTCTACCGAGCAGTTCTTC. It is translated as CSARGTSTEQFF.